In its sample, the clone carrying this T cell receptor beta chain was seen a few times. This sample is part of a study of Graves' ophthalmopathy and Graves' hyperthyroidism. Beta-chain TCR CDR3 regions were amplified from RNA transcripts. First-round RT-PCR employed HTBI primers, with a second-round multiplex PCR after it. TCRdb reanalysed the multiplex PCR reads using MiXCR and keeps one entry per CDR3 protein. The sample lists about 740,000 distinct CDR3 sequences, 35% to 50% occurring once. The sequence derives from an adult man with Graves' ophthalmopathy. Sequencing was carried out using peripheral blood.

The CDR3: CATSRTSGGDGELFF. CDR3 nucleotides: TGTGCCACCTCCCGGACTAGCGGGGGTGACGGGGAGCTGTTTTTT. The V and J genes are TRBV10-3 and TRBJ2-2, with TRBD2 identical over 13 bases. The CDR3 runs to 15 residues. Losses at the gene ends were 10 bases for V and 7 bases for J; bases not matched to a gene: 9. The germline V gene has CDR1 ENHRY and CDR2 SYGVKD.